This T cell receptor beta chain was found in a study of cytomegalovirus exposure and HLA in healthy donors. Note on this clone: Its antigen is currently unknown.

PCR was performed using 60 Vbeta and 13 Jbeta primers. Repertoires were generated with immunoSEQ multiplex PCR, while TCRdb's copy carries only in-frame clones and drops some. This sample carries about 180,000 clones, about 80% of them seen once, and the ten largest clones take over 2%. The study's findings and limits: Reported findings show TCR beta sequences accurately forecast HLA-A and HLA-B alleles in most subjects.

This receptor was identified in a woman aged 25 to 39 in good health and CMV-seronegative. The sample was PBMCs.

CDR3 loop: CASSQRPSISVRNTEAFF. CDR3 DNA: TGCGCCAGCAGCCAAAGACCGAGCATCAGCGTCCGGAACACTGAAGCTTTCTTT. The chain has TRBV4-3 and TRBJ1-1; D is ambiguous. Trimming shortened V by 2 bases and J by 1 base, and 20 bases separated the two germline ends. This CDR3 is 18 amino acids long. Germline CDR1 is LGHNA and CDR2 is YSLEER.